This T cell receptor beta chain was recorded in a study of blood T cell repertoires in COVID-19. The repertoire was sequenced with immunoSEQ multiplex PCR; TCRdb's copy has only in-frame clones and lacks some. The sample carries some 370,000 clones, around 86% recorded once. Material: PBMCs or T cells enriched from blood (not recorded which). This TCR came from a woman aged 45 to 65 who had recovered from COVID-19.

DNA of the CDR3: TGTGCCAGCAGCTTAGGGTCAGTTCTGGAGACCCAGTACTTC. Translated: CASSLGSVLETQYF. The chain recombines TRBV7-9 with TRBJ2-5; D ambiguous. V dropped 1 base and J dropped 5 bases, with 11 bases sitting between them. The CDR3 contains 14 residues. Germline lookup yields CDR1 SEHNR and CDR2 FQNEAQ (reference sequence).